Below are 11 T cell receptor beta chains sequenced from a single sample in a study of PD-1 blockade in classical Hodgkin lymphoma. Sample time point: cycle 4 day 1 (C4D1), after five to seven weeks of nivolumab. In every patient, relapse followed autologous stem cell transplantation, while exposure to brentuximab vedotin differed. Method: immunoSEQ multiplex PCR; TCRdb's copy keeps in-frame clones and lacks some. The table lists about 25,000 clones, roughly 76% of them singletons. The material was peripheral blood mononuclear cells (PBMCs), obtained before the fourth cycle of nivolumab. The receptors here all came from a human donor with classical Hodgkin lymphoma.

The DNA of the CDR3 is TGTGCCAGCAGCAAATCGTGGGGTGGCTACACCTTC. This sequence encodes CASSKSWGGYTF. The gene calls are TRBV4-2 and TRBJ1-2; D is undetermined. Germline V gene data show CDR1 as LGHNA and CDR2 as YNFKEQ. This CDR3 spans 12 amino acids. V lost 5 bases and J 7 bases, leaving 11 bases between the germline ends.

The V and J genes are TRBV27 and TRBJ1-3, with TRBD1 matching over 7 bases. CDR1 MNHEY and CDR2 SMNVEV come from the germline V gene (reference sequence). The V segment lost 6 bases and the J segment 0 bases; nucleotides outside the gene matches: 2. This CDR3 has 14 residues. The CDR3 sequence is CASSWDSSGNTIYF. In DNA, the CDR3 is TGTGCCAGCAGCTGGGACAGCTCTGGAAACACCATATATTTT.

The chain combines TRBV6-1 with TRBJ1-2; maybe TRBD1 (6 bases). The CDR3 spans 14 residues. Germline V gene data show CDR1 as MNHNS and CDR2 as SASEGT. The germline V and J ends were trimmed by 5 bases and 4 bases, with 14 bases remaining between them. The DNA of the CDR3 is TGTGCCAGCAGTCCCCGACAGGAACTCTATGGCTACACCTTC. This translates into CASSPRQELYGYTF.

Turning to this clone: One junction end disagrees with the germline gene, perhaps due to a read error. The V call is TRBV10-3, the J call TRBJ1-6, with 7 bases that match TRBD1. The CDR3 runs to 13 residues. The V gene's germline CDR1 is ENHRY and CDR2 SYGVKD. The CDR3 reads CAISDRADSPLHF. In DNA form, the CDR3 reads TGTGCCATAAGTGACAGGGCCGATTCACCCCTCCACTTT.

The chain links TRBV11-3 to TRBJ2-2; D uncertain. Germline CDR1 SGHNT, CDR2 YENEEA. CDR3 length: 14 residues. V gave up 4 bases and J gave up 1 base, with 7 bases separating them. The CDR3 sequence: CASSSSLNTGELFF. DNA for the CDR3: TGTGCCAGCAGCTCCTCCCTGAACACCGGGGAGCTGTTTTTT.

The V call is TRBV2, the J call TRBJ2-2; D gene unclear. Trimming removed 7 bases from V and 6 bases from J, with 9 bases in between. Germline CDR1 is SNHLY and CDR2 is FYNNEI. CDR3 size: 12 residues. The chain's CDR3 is CASTRESGELFF. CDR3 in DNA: TGTGCCAGCACTCGAGAGTCCGGGGAGCTGTTTTTT.

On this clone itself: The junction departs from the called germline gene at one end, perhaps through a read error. CDR3 loop: CASRERARNEKLFF. CDR3 bases: TGTGCCAGCCGTGAAAGGGCCCGAAATGAAAAACTGTTTTTT. The gene calls are TRBV2 and TRBJ1-4; D unresolved. This CDR3 comprises 14 residues. Germline values: CDR1 SNHLY, CDR2 FYNNEI.

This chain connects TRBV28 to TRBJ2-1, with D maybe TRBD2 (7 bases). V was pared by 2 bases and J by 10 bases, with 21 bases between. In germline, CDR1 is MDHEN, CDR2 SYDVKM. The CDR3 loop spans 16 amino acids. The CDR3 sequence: CASSLGSRGLAPEQFF. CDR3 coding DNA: TGTGCCAGCAGTTTAGGGTCGCGGGGGCTAGCACCGGAGCAGTTCTTC.

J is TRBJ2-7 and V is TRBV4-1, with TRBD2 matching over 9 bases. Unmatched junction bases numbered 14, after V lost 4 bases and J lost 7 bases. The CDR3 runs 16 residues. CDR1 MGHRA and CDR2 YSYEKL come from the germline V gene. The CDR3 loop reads CASSPLDMGLAGEQYF. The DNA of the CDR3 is TGCGCCAGCAGCCCACTTGATATGGGGCTAGCGGGAGAGCAGTACTTC.

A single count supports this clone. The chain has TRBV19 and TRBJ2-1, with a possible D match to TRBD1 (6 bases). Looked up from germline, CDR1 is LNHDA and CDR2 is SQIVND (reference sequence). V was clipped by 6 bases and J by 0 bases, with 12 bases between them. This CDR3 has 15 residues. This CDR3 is CASSFRDNSYNEQFF. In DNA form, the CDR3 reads TGTGCCAGTAGCTTCCGGGACAACTCCTACAATGAGCAGTTCTTC.

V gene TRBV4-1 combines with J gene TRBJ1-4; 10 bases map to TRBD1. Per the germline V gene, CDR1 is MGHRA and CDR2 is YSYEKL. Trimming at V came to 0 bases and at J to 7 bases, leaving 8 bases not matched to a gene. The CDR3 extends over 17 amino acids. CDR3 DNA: TGCGCCAGCAGCCAAGATGGTGACAGGGGGCGGGTTGAAAAACTGTTTTTT. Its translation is CASSQDGDRGRVEKLFF.